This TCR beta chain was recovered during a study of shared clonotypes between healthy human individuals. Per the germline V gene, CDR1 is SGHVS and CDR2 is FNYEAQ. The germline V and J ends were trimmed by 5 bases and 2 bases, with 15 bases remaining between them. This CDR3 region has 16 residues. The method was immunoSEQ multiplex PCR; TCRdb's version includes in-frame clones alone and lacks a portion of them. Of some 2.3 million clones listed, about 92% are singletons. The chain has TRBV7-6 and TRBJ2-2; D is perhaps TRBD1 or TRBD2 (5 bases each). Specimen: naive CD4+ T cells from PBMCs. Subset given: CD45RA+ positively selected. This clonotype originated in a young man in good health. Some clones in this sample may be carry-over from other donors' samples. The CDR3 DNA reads TGTGCCAGCAGCCAACCTTACGGGGACAACACCGGGGAGCTGTTTTTT. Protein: CASSQPYGDNTGELFF. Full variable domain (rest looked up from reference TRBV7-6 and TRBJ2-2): GAGVSQSPRYKVTKRGQDVALRCDPISGHVSLYWYRQALGQGPEFLTYFNYEAQQDKSGLPNDRFSAERPEGSISTLTIQRTEQRDSAMYRCASSQPYGDNTGELFFGEGSRLTVL.